This is a list of T cell receptor beta chains from one sample in a study of Ad26.COV2.S vaccination and SARS-CoV-2 variants. TCRdb's copy holds only in-frame clones and misses some; the assay was immunoSEQ multiplex PCR. The sample shows just under 250,000 clones, around 87% of them seen only once. The material was peripheral blood, obtained in a trial of Ad26.COV2.S vaccine versus placebo. Receptors originate from a person aged 18-65 years who received the Ad26.COV2.S COVID-19 vaccine or a placebo. Both conserved end residues are trimmed from each CDR3. The order of the fields is V gene, clone size, J gene, D gene, CDR3 protein. The D gene is left open where the match is weak. Rows give clone size only sometimes, using once, few, many, or a class for an expanded clone.

>TRBV11-2|-|TRBJ2-7|TRBD1
ASSLRGGWYEQY
>TRBV10-3|-|TRBJ2-1|-
AIKGASGGYNEQF
>TRBV5-1|-|TRBJ2-1|-
ASSFSASTVNEQF
>TRBV28|-|TRBJ2-3|TRBD1
ASSLGTGLSLAY
>TRBV7-2|-|TRBJ2-1|-
ASSLGTTYNEQF
>TRBV6-1|-|TRBJ2-7|-
ASSEQLTYEQY
>TRBV7-9|-|TRBJ1-2|TRBD1
ASSPGTGENYGYT
>TRBV11-2|-|TRBJ2-5|TRBD1
ASSSRRAGGLKETQY
>TRBV28|-|TRBJ2-2|-
ASSLVGGGYTGELF
>TRBV4-3|-|TRBJ2-7|TRBD2
ASSQEGGRPSYEQY
>TRBV28|-|TRBJ1-3|-
ASSSMGGRPPGNTIY
>TRBV19|-|TRBJ2-1|TRBD2
ASSIQSGTSGEFYNEQF
>TRBV28|-|TRBJ2-3|-
ASSTREQLSTDTQY
>TRBV19|-|TRBJ1-5|-
ASSPIRVRTYSNQPQH
>TRBV30|-|TRBJ1-4|-
AWSAARVATNEKLF
>TRBV27|-|TRBJ2-2|-
ASSPLGTGELF
>TRBV6-2/TRBV6-3|-|TRBJ1-4|-
ASSLRRETNEKLF
>TRBV10-2|-|TRBJ1-6|-
ASSELPALSSYNSPLH
>TRBV10-2|-|TRBJ1-5|-
ASSESQGGQPQH
>TRBV7-9|-|TRBJ2-2|TRBD2
APGPGVAGGTGELF
>TRBV28|-|TRBJ2-3|-
ASTSKDTQY
>TRBV12-5|-|TRBJ1-1|TRBD1
ASGLVHPHRGRDTEAF
>TRBV19|-|TRBJ1-1|-
ASIPDSGGTEAF
>TRBV28|-|TRBJ1-2|-
ASRKGGYT
>TRBV7-2|-|TRBJ2-7|TRBD1
ASSGDRGRDEQY
>TRBV19|-|TRBJ2-1|TRBD2
ASSSSGSTRNEQF
>TRBV6-6|-|TRBJ1-2|TRBD1
ASSISRGRSNYGYT
>TRBV7-2|once|TRBJ1-2|TRBD1
ASSPRTGVYGYT
>TRBV11-3|-|TRBJ2-5|-
ASSFGPGAGETQY
>TRBV28|-|TRBJ2-1|TRBD1
ASLPEAGTGVYNEQF
>TRBV24-1|-|TRBJ2-1|TRBD1
ATSADRGSNEQF
>TRBV28|-|TRBJ1-6|-
ASRGPIYNSPLH
>TRBV28|-|TRBJ1-5|-
ASSLEYSNQPQH
>TRBV28|-|TRBJ2-1|TRBD1
ASSLTGASYNEQF
>TRBV28|-|TRBJ2-7|TRBD2
ASSQTSGGYEQY
>TRBV28|-|TRBJ1-5|-
ASRGMGQPQH
>TRBV11-1|once|TRBJ2-3|-
ASSLGVEKDTQY
>TRBV9|once|TRBJ2-2|-
ASSVVGGAGGELF
>TRBV6-5|once|TRBJ2-2|TRBD1
ASTDSGTATGELF
>TRBV11-2|once|TRBJ2-7|-
ASSLGAGEQY
>TRBV7-2|-|TRBJ1-5|-
ASSLVGARSNQPQH
>TRBV7-3|-|TRBJ2-7|-
ASSLDFSYEQY
>TRBV5-4|-|TRBJ2-7|-
ASSLGQGTLYEQY
>TRBV5-8|-|TRBJ2-1|-
ASRLGVVGGEQF
>TRBV5-1|-|TRBJ2-5|-
ASSPWTEKETQY
>TRBV9|-|TRBJ2-7|TRBD1
ASSVGPGQGAREQY
>TRBV11-1|-|TRBJ2-5|-
ASSLGGDETQY
>TRBV7-9|-|TRBJ2-2|TRBD1
ASSLPDRVTGELF
>TRBV19|few|TRBJ1-6|-
ATSRGSGNSPLH
>TRBV11-1|-|TRBJ2-4|-
ASSLGPPGVNIQY
>TRBV15|-|TRBJ1-2|-
ATSRTVTLDYGYT
>TRBV28|-|TRBJ1-4|-
ASSSTGQPTFLGQLF